These 17 T cell receptor beta chains were sequenced from one sample in a study of blood T cell repertoires in COVID-19. Using immunoSEQ multiplex PCR, the repertoire was profiled, and TCRdb retains in-frame clones only, with some absent. Found here are about 150,000 clones, about 83% of them singletons; the top ten hold roughly an eighth. Specimen: peripheral blood. Receptors originate from a woman aged 55-69 years with COVID-19, enrolled during active disease.

CDR3 sequence: CASSITGQGLYEQYF. The CDR3 bases are TGTGCCAGCTCAATTACGGGACAGGGCCTCTACGAGCAGTACTTC. This chain connects TRBV5-4 to TRBJ2-7, with 9 bases aligning to TRBD1. This CDR3 spans 15 amino acids. Germline assignment: CDR1 SGHNT and CDR2 YYREEE (reference sequence). The ends lost 7 bases at V and 3 bases at J; junction bases unmatched: 11.

The gene calls are TRBV2 and TRBJ1-5, with 9 bases fitting TRBD1. J gave up 4 bases and V 5 bases, and 3 bases lay outside the gene matches. The CDR3 is made up of 14 amino acids. From germline, CDR1 is SNHLY and CDR2 FYNNEI. DNA of the CDR3: TGTGCCAGCAGTAGACAGGGGGGGAATCAGCCCCAGCATTTT. Translated, it gives CASSRQGGNQPQHF.

This chain uses TRBV18 with TRBJ2-3; D possibly corresponds to TRBD1 (6 bases). Between the trimmed V and J ends, which lost 5 bases and 2 bases, there was a span of 17 bases. CDR1 KGHSH and CDR2 LQKENI come from the germline V gene. This CDR3 region has 16 residues. The CDR3 reads CASSSRQAGTTDTQYF. The CDR3 DNA is TGTGCCAGCTCATCCCGACAGGCGGGCACCACAGATACGCAGTATTTT.

The chain couples TRBV6-6 to TRBJ1-1; D uncertain. Germline V gene lookup returns CDR1 MNHNY and CDR2 SVGAGI (reference sequence). The V gene lost 7 bases and the J gene lost 2 bases, with 14 bases spanning the gap. The CDR3 extends over 14 amino acids. In DNA form, the CDR3 reads TGTGCCAGCACCCCGGAGAGCCCCAACACTGAAGCTTTCTTT. It translates to CASTPESPNTEAFF.

The chain couples TRBV18 to TRBJ1-5, with D unclear. Germline-derived CDR1 and CDR2 are KGHSH and LQKENI. The germline V and J ends were trimmed by 2 bases and 2 bases, with 7 bases remaining between them. The CDR3 covers 14 residues. The CDR3 DNA sequence: TGTGCCAGCTCACCATCCACAGGCAATCAGCCCCAGCATTTT. Amino acids: CASSPSTGNQPQHF.

This clone was counted between two and nine times. The genes are TRBV9 and TRBJ2-1; 11 nucleotides line up with TRBD2. The length of the CDR3 is 15 residues. Looked up from germline, CDR1 is SGDLS and CDR2 is YYNGEE. The ends lost 2 bases at V and 6 bases at J; junction bases unmatched: 4. The CDR3 DNA sequence: TGTGCCAGCAGCGTCCTAGCGGGGGGCCCCAATGAGCAGTTCTTC. Its protein is CASSVLAGGPNEQFF. Full variable domain (remainder filled in from reference TRBV9 and TRBJ2-1): DSGVTQTPKHLITATGQRVTLRCSPRSGDLSVYWYQQSLDQGLQFLIQYYNGEERAKGNILERFSAQQFPDLHSELNLSSLELGDSALYFCASSVLAGGPNEQFFGPGTRLTVL.

V is TRBV30 and J is TRBJ1-5; weak D call: TRBD1 (5 bases). The CDR3 is made up of 14 amino acids. Germline CDR1 is GTSNPN and CDR2 is SVGIG (reference sequence). V was pared by 1 base and J by 1 base, with 8 bases between. CDR3 amino acids: CAWSAGLSNQPQHF. DNA for the CDR3: TGTGCCTGGAGTGCAGGGTTAAGCAATCAGCCCCAGCATTTT. Full variable domain (remainder filled in from reference TRBV30 and TRBJ1-5): SQTIHQWPATLVQPVGSPLSLECTVEGTSNPNLYWYRQAAGRGLQLLFYSVGIGQISSEVPQNLSASRPQDRQFILSSKKLLLSDSGFYLCAWSAGLSNQPQHFGDGTRLSIL.

The chain has TRBV11-2 and TRBJ1-1; D remains unclear. Per the germline V gene, CDR1 is SGHAT and CDR2 is FQNNGV. The length of the CDR3 is 12 residues. Trimming took off 3 bases at V and 1 base at J, with 3 bases between the two ends. CDR3 sequence: CASSFGNTEAFF. The CDR3 DNA follows: TGTGCCAGCAGCTTCGGGAACACTGAAGCTTTCTTT.

This chain links TRBV6-5 with TRBJ1-4, with TRBD1 identical over 10 bases. Trimming removed 2 bases from V and 8 bases from J; junction bases left unmatched: 5. Germline CDR1 is MNHEY and CDR2 is SVGAGI. The CDR3 is 15 amino acids. CDR3 nucleotide sequence: TGTGCCAGCAGTTACGGGGACAGGGGTGCGGAAAAACTGTTTTTT. Translating it yields CASSYGDRGAEKLFF.

This clone was seen a handful of times. The chain combines TRBV5-4 with TRBJ2-1, with D maybe TRBD1 (5 bases). V lost 3 bases and J lost 6, with 19 bases in between. CDR1 is SGHNT and CDR2 is YYREEE in the germline V gene (reference sequence). CDR3 length: 16 residues. For the CDR3, the DNA is TGTGCCAGCAGCTCCTCCTTTGACAGCCGATCCAATGAGCAGTTCTTC. This encodes CASSSSFDSRSNEQFF.

The chain is built from TRBV9 and TRBJ1-4; 8 bases match TRBD1. From germline, CDR1 is SGDLS and CDR2 YYNGEE. The CDR3 spans 12 residues. Losses at the gene ends were 4 bases for V and 12 bases for J; bases not matched to a gene: 5. CDR3 coding DNA: TGTGCCAGCAGCCTCTCGACAGGGGAACTGTTTTTT. Translation: CASSLSTGELFF.

This clone was observed a single time. The rearrangement uses TRBV5-1 and TRBJ2-1, with TRBD2 identical over 9 bases. The CDR3 has 19 residues. Trimming removed 4 bases from V and 7 bases from J; junction bases left unmatched: 21. Germline V lookup: CDR1 SGHRS, CDR2 YFSETQ. Written as DNA, the CDR3 is TGCGCCAGCAGCCACAAGTTTCCGTCGAGCGGGGGGCTAGGGAATGAGCAGTTCTTC. The encoded protein is CASSHKFPSSGGLGNEQFF.

This sequence joins TRBV11-1 and TRBJ1-4, with a weak D call TRBD1 (5 bases). The CDR3 covers 15 residues. V gave up 4 bases and J gave up 8 bases, with 17 bases separating them. From germline, CDR1 is SGHAT and CDR2 FQDESV (reference sequence). The CDR3 bases are TGTGCCAGCAGCTCCCAACCAGGGATGCGAGAAAAACTGTTTTTT. This sequence encodes CASSSQPGMREKLFF.

The chain carries TRBV18 and TRBJ2-1, with 7 bases that match TRBD2. With V trimmed by 3 bases and J by 0 bases, 8 bases remained unmatched. The CDR3 runs to 17 residues. CDR1 is KGHSH, CDR2 LQKENI, per germline. CDR3 DNA: TGTGCCAGCTCACCGGTTTGGGGCGGGAGCTCCTACAATGAGCAGTTCTTC. The encoded protein is CASSPVWGGSSYNEQFF.

The genes are TRBV6-6 and TRBJ1-1, with 9 nucleotides matching TRBD1. CDR1 MNHNY and CDR2 SVGAGI come from the germline V gene (reference sequence). The length of the CDR3 is 13 residues. The junction had 3 bases not matched to a gene; V was cut back by 6 bases and J by 4 bases. CDR3 sequence (DNA): TGTGCCAGCAGCCGGGACAGGGTCACTGAAGCTTTCTTT. Protein: CASSRDRVTEAFF.

This chain links TRBV6-5 with TRBJ1-3; 7 bases are shared with TRBD1. V trimming: 6 bases; J trimming: 3 bases; junction bases outside the gene matches: 5. From germline, CDR1 is MNHEY and CDR2 SVGAGI. This CDR3 has 14 residues. Written as DNA, the CDR3 is TGTGCCAGCAGAAAAGACAGGGTTGGAAACACCATATATTTT. Its translation: CASRKDRVGNTIYF.

This clone was found once. This chain connects TRBV11-2 to TRBJ2-2; 7 positions match TRBD2. The CDR3 runs 15 residues. Germline lookup yields CDR1 SGHAT and CDR2 FQNNGV. V was pared by 4 bases and J by 5 bases, with 7 bases of the junction left unmatched. The CDR3 DNA reads TGTGCCAGCAGCTGGGAGGGCGGTGGGACCGGGGAGCTGTTTTTT. As protein: CASSWEGGGTGELFF. The whole variable domain, filled in from reference TRBV11-2 and TRBJ2-2, reads EAGVAQSPRYKIIEKRQSVAFWCNPISGHATLYWYQQILGQGPKLLIQFQNNGVVDDSQLPKDRFSAERLKGVDSTLKIQPAKLEDSAVYLCASSWEGGGTGELFFGEGSRLTVL.